The T cell receptor (beta chain) under discussion was sequenced for a study of metastatic and nonmetastatic thyroid tumors. Study details: Repertoires of blood and of tissue (tumor or nodule) from malignant and benign thyroid patients were compared.

With 1 base removed from V and 1 base from J, the gap between germline ends came to 11 bases. The V gene's germline CDR1 is LGHNA and CDR2 YSLEER. CDR3 length equals 15 residues. All patients were treatment-naive before thyroid surgery. A remark on this clone: What it binds is not known.

Study observations and caveats: Within blood and tumor, benign nodules reportedly had significantly lower TCR beta diversity than malignant thyroid tumors did.

Study processing details: The study built a papillary thyroid cancer distant-metastasis classifier from CDR3 differences across clinicopathological groups. Via MiXCR, TCRdb re-called the PCR reads. The V and J calls were not made by the authors but by TCRdb's processing. This sample has roughly 15,000 clones, with about 23% found just once. The sequenced sample was blood. The source of this sequence is a male donor with papillary thyroid cancer or a benign thyroid nodule (not recorded which). Some clones in this sample may be carry-over from other donors' samples. The chain has TRBV4-3 and TRBJ2-7; possible D gene TRBD1, 6 bases. CDR3 in DNA: TGCGCCAGCAGCCAAGTTGGCCAGGGGTCCTACGAGCAGTACTTC. The encoded protein is CASSQVGQGSYEQYF.